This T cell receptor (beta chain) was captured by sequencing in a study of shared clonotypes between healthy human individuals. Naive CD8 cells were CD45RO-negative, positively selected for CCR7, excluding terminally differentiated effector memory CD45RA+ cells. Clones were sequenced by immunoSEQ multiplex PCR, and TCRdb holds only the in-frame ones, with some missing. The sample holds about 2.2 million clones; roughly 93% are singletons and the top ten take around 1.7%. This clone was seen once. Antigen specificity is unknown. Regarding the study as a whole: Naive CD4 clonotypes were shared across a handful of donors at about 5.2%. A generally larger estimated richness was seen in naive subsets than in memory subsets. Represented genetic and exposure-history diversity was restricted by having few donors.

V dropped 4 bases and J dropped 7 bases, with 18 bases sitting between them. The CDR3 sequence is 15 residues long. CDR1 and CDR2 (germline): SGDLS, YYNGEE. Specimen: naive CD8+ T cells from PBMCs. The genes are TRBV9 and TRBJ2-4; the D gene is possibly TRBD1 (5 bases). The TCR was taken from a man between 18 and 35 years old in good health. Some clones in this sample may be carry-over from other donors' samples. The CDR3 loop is CASSSDRGPMNIQYF. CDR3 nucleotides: TGTGCCAGCAGCTCAGATAGGGGTCCTATGAACATTCAGTACTTC.